The next 21 T cell receptor beta chains were all read from a single sample in a study of cytomegalovirus exposure and HLA in healthy donors. The PCR employed 60 Vbeta primers together with 13 Jbeta primers. Clones were read by immunoSEQ multiplex PCR, and TCRdb kept only the in-frame ones, dropping some. The sample holds some 87,000 clones, around three quarters seen once. The sample was PBMCs. The receptors originated from a woman in her forties or fifties in good health and CMV-seropositive.

This clone was seen a few times. Other DNA sequences of this sample code for an identical CDR3. The rearrangement uses TRBV28 and TRBJ2-5; D uncertain. The V end was cut by 2 bases, the J end by 4 bases, with 2 bases between. Germline CDR1 is MDHEN and CDR2 is SYDVKM. The CDR3 length is 11 residues. CDR3 in DNA: TGTGCCAGCAGTTTACGAGAGACCCAGTACTTC. It translates to CASSLRETQYF.

The gene calls are TRBV11-3 and TRBJ2-5; D unresolved. This CDR3 is built from 15 residues. The germline V and J ends were trimmed by 6 bases and 3 bases, with 17 bases remaining between them. Germline lookup yields CDR1 SGHNT and CDR2 YENEEA. The CDR3 sequence: CASRKFSGLEETQYF. The CDR3, as DNA: TGTGCCAGCAGAAAGTTCTCCGGGTTAGAAGAGACCCAGTACTTC.

The chain combines TRBV6-6 with TRBJ2-4; D not resolved. CDR1 is MNHNY, CDR2 SVGAGI, per germline (reference sequence). The CDR3 loop spans 16 amino acids. V was cut by 0 bases and J by 0 bases, with 9 bases left in between. The CDR3 DNA reads as TGTGCCAGCAGTTACTCACAGACCGTAGCCAAAAACATTCAGTACTTC. Its protein is CASSYSQTVAKNIQYF.

There are a few counts of this clone. The genes are TRBV6-1 and TRBJ1-4, with 9 bases identical to TRBD1. Germline lookup yields CDR1 MNHNS and CDR2 SASEGT. There are 15 residues in the CDR3. After removal of 7 bases from V and 7 bases from J, the junction contained 10 bases not matched to a gene. CDR3 residues: CASTLDRGMSEKLFF. CDR3 DNA sequence: TGTGCCAGCACCTTAGACAGGGGGATGTCTGAAAAACTGTTTTTT.

This chain connects TRBV28 to TRBJ2-7, with D unresolved. The CDR3 length is 11 residues. Germline CDR1 reads MDHEN; CDR2 reads SYDVKM. Trimming took 3 bases from V and 9 from J, leaving 9 bases between them. The CDR3 nucleotides read TGTGCCAGCAGTTTCCAGGCGACGCAGTACTTC. Translation gives CASSFQATQYF.

This chain links TRBV4-1 with TRBJ2-5; perhaps TRBD2 as D (5 bases). This CDR3 is built from 15 residues. Per germline, CDR1 MGHRA and CDR2 YSYEKL. V lost 0 bases to trimming and J lost 7 bases, with 15 bases between them. The CDR3 coding sequence is TGCGCCAGCAGCCAAGATTTTCCACTAGGTGGGACCCAGTACTTC. It translates to CASSQDFPLGGTQYF.

As concerns this clone: This sample includes further DNA sequences coding for the same CDR3. The rearrangement uses TRBV9 and TRBJ2-3, with TRBD2 matching 13 bases. CDR1 and CDR2 from the germline V gene are SGDLS and YYNGEE. The V gene end was trimmed by 3 bases and the J gene end by 6 bases; junction bases not matched to a gene: 7. The CDR3 has 16 amino acids. CDR3 residues: CASSDGLAGDPDTQYF. The CDR3 DNA reads as TGTGCCAGCAGCGATGGACTAGCGGGAGATCCCGATACGCAGTATTTT.

The chain's CDR3 is CASSTPGTGYGYTF. Written as DNA, the CDR3 is TGTGCCAGCAGTACTCCCGGGACTGGATATGGCTACACCTTC. The chain links TRBV28 to TRBJ1-2; possibly TRBD1 for D (5 bases). Trimming cost V 5 bases and J 5 bases, with 15 bases left between them. Germline CDR1 is MDHEN and CDR2 is SYDVKM. The CDR3 extends over 14 amino acids.

In this sample, this clone turned up a few times. The CDR3 DNA sequence: TGTGCCAGCAGCCTCCAAGGTGTCAGGGAGGCGAACACTGAAGCTTTCTTT. Its protein product is CASSLQGVREANTEAFF. The V and J genes are TRBV21-1 and TRBJ1-1. TRBV21-1 is marked as a pseudogene. The CDR3 runs 17 residues.

The genes are TRBV5-1 and TRBJ2-1, with D maybe TRBD2 (5 bases). This CDR3 comprises 13 residues. V shed 4 bases and J shed 5 bases, with 10 bases lying between them. Germline-derived CDR1 and CDR2 are SGHRS and YFSETQ. The CDR3 sequence is CASSPDYHNEQFF. As DNA, the CDR3 is TGCGCCAGCAGCCCCGACTACCACAATGAGCAGTTCTTC.

V usage is TRBV7-2 and J usage is TRBJ2-5, with 9 bases matching TRBD2. In germline, CDR1 is SGHTA, CDR2 FQGNSA. The CDR3 length is 15 residues. The J segment lost 5 bases and the V segment lost 1 base, leaving 5 bases of the junction unmatched. CDR3: CASSLGGRAGETQYF. CDR3 sequence (DNA): TGTGCCAGCAGCTTAGGCGGGAGGGCCGGGGAGACCCAGTACTTC.

About this clone: This specimen includes other DNA sequences encoding the same CDR3. This chain uses TRBV9 with TRBJ2-1, with D maybe TRBD1 (5 bases). The ends were cut back, 2 bases at V and 7 bases at J, with 13 bases in the middle. The CDR3 extends over 14 amino acids. The V gene's germline CDR1 is SGDLS and CDR2 YYNGEE. The CDR3 sequence is CASSVGPRVNEQFF. The CDR3 DNA sequence: TGTGCCAGCAGCGTGGGGCCCCGCGTGAATGAGCAGTTCTTC.

The V and J genes are TRBV7-6 and TRBJ1-3, with D possibly TRBD1 on 6 matching bases. V was shortened by 5 bases and J by 3 bases, with 14 bases between the two germline ends. This CDR3 is built from 15 residues. The germline V gene encodes CDR1 SGHVS and CDR2 FNYEAQ. CDR3 coding DNA: TGTGCCAGCAGCACCGGCGACAGGCTTGGAAACACCATATATTTT. Encoded protein: CASSTGDRLGNTIYF. Together with reference TRBV7-6 and TRBJ1-3, the CDR3 gives the full variable domain: GAGVSQSPRYKVTKRGQDVALRCDPISGHVSLYWYRQALGQGPEFLTYFNYEAQQDKSGLPNDRFSAERPEGSISTLTIQRTEQRDSAMYRCASSTGDRLGNTIYFGEGSWLTVV.

This clone was observed a few times. The V gene is TRBV7-9, the J gene TRBJ2-3; a possible D gene is TRBD1 (6 bases). The CDR3 covers 15 residues. Trimming stripped 0 bases from V and 2 bases from J, with 9 bases between. The germline V gene has CDR1 SEHNR and CDR2 FQNEAQ (reference sequence). The CDR3 nucleotides read TGTGCCAGCAGCTTAGCGGGGGCCCCCACAGATACGCAGTATTTT. Translating it yields CASSLAGAPTDTQYF.

There are a few counts of this clone. The chain uses TRBV7-2 and TRBJ1-3, with no clear D. The V gene lost 5 bases and the J gene lost 4 bases, with 15 bases spanning the gap. In germline, CDR1 is SGHTA, CDR2 FQGNSA. The CDR3 runs 15 residues. The CDR3 is CASSITLLGGNTIYF. The CDR3 region has the DNA TGTGCCAGCAGCATAACTCTTCTCGGGGGAAACACCATATATTTT.

The V and J genes are TRBV5-1 and TRBJ1-2; TRBD1 agrees at 7 bases. V lost 4 bases to trimming and J lost 2 bases; unmatched junction nucleotides: 8. Germline V CDR1 and CDR2: SGHRS, YFSETQ. This CDR3 is built from 15 residues. CDR3 amino acids: CASSQSGGGNYGYTF. Written as DNA, the CDR3 is TGCGCCAGCAGCCAGAGTGGAGGGGGCAACTATGGCTACACCTTC. The entire variable domain, with the rest obtained from reference TRBV5-1 and TRBJ1-2, is as follows: KAGVTQTPRYLIKTRGQQVTLSCSPISGHRSVSWYQQTPGQGLQFLFEYFSETQRNKGNFPGRFSGRQFSNSRSEMNVSTLELGDSALYLCASSQSGGGNYGYTFGSGTRLTVV.

This clone was picked up one time. V usage is TRBV29-1 and J usage is TRBJ1-1, with a tentative D call TRBD1 (5 bases). The germline CDR1 and CDR2 sequences are SQVTM and ANQGSEA. With 3 bases removed from V and 0 bases from J, the gap between germline ends came to 8 bases. The CDR3 is made up of 13 amino acids. This chain's CDR3 is CSVDRQLNTEAFF. CDR3 nucleotide sequence: TGCAGCGTTGACAGACAGCTGAACACTGAAGCTTTCTTT.

V and J are TRBV7-9 and TRBJ2-2; D remains unclear. From germline, CDR1 is SEHNR and CDR2 FQNEAQ (reference sequence). V gave up 2 bases and J gave up 0 bases, with 13 bases separating them. The CDR3 runs 17 residues. CDR3 region: CASSLLFAFANTGELFF. The CDR3 DNA follows: TGTGCCAGCAGCTTATTATTCGCGTTCGCGAACACCGGGGAGCTGTTTTTT. Complete variable domain (other parts from reference TRBV7-9 and TRBJ2-2): DTGVSQNPRHKITKRGQNVTFRCDPISEHNRLYWYRQTLGQGPEFLTYFQNEAQLEKSRLLSDRFSAERPKGSFSTLEIQRTEQGDSAMYLCASSLLFAFANTGELFFGEGSRLTVL.

This rearrangement joins TRBV9 to TRBJ2-3, with 8 bases identical to TRBD1. V lost 0 bases to trimming and J lost 2 bases; unmatched junction nucleotides: 5. Germline V gene lookup returns CDR1 SGDLS and CDR2 YYNGEE. The CDR3 consists of 16 residues. As DNA, the CDR3 is TGTGCCAGCAGCGTAGCCCCGACAGGGGTCACAGATACGCAGTATTTT. Translating it yields CASSVAPTGVTDTQYF.

The chain uses TRBV6-6 and TRBJ1-5, with a possible D match to TRBD1 (5 bases). The germline gives CDR1 MNHNY, CDR2 SVGAGI (reference sequence). The CDR3 loop spans 15 amino acids. V lost 6 bases and J 2 bases, leaving 14 bases between the germline ends. Here the CDR3 DNA reads TGTGCCAGCAGCCCCGGGGGGGATGGCAATCAGCCCCAGCATTTT. This sequence encodes CASSPGGDGNQPQHF.

This clone was counted a few times. The CDR3 spells CASSFSYGELFF. In DNA form, the CDR3 reads TGTGCCAGCAGCTTCAGTTACGGGGAGCTGTTTTTT. This chain uses TRBV5-8 with TRBJ2-2; the D is unclear. CDR1 is SGHTS and CDR2 is YDEGEE in the germline V gene. The CDR3 consists of 12 residues. Trimming cost V 2 bases and J 7 bases, with 6 bases left between them.